This T cell receptor (beta chain) stems from a study of monozygotic twins with inflammatory bowel disease (dated by TCRdb to between 2018 and 2021). Background on the whole study: In total, approximately 28 monozygotic twin pairs made up the full study: 19 Danish pairs, all IBD-discordant, plus nine German pairs, of which four were IBD-concordant and five were IBD-discordant. Each individual had, on average, about 151 000 unique TCRalpha sequences and 181 000 unique TCRbeta sequences available for analysis. The search for disease-associated traits relied mainly on comparing IBD patients with their genetically identical healthy co-twins within discordant pairs.

CDR1 DFQATT and CDR2 SNEGSKA were looked up in the germline V gene (reference sequence). Inclusive of the bounding cysteine and phenylalanine, the CDR3 is 12 residues long. There is no recorded DNA. Broad study findings and their caveats: Fewer clonotypes were shared with other individuals by IBD patients than by healthy twins, most markedly in patients showing signs of disease activity. TCRbeta repertoire diversity, by inverse Simpson index, was decreased in IBD patients compared with their healthy co-twins. The results gave no support for a single strong signal or clonotype linked to IBD. The analysis was unable to tell different T cell subtypes apart. Repertoire similarity did not differ between concordant and discordant twins, possibly due to limited statistical power. Because patients received different immunosuppressive treatments, the repertoires may have picked up extra background noise and variability between individuals.

From each donor, a roughly 2.6 ml peripheral blood sample was collected into PAXgene tubes and stored at -80 degrees C. Without T cell sorting, total RNA was isolated from whole blood using the PAXgene blood miRNA kit on an automated QIAcube. Deep TCRalpha and TCRbeta repertoire profiling with unique molecular barcoding was performed on peripheral blood of monozygotic twin pairs concordant or discordant for inflammatory bowel disease. Smoking habits were recorded for all twin pairs, with individuals classified as current, former or never smokers. Comments on this clonotype: Its antigen has not been determined.

The library was made by 5' RACE. Each TCR library was prepared from about 4,000 ng of total RNA. cDNA was synthesized with SMARTScribe reverse transcriptase in eight separate reactions per sample. During cDNA synthesis, template switching introduced unique molecular identifiers that contained a 6-nucleotide sample barcode. TCRalpha and TCRbeta cDNA was amplified in two nested PCRs of approximately 17 and 9 cycles, and bead purification was carried out after each PCR. Before amplification, the cDNA was treated with uracil DNA-glycosylase and purified using the QIAquick PCR purification kit. The second PCR was the step at which Illumina TruSeq-compatible adapters and sample-specific barcodes were added. TapeStation and Qubit were used to check library quality and concentration, and approximately 5.5 ng of each library went into the pool. The pooled libraries were sequenced with 2 x 100 bp reads and custom sequencing primers on an Illumina HiSeq2500 single-index Rapid Run. On the study's bioinformatics: MiGEC version 1.2.6 was used for UMI-based consensus assembly to correct PCR and sequencing errors. MiXCR version 2.1.1 was used for V(D)J alignment, clonotype assembly and CDR3 extraction. Normalisation of gene usage, clonotype sharing and MAIT/NKT TCR abundance was achieved by analysing the top 1000, 10 000 and 20 000 clonotypes per sample. After downsampling to 27 000 UMIs, diversity was calculated as the inverse Simpson index using the vegan R package. Paired Mann-Whitney U tests were applied to discordant twin pairs, with Benjamini-Hochberg correction for multiple testing. The reads underwent TCRdb reprocessing, giving one record for each CDR3 protein sequence and no DNA. The V and J calls follow TCRdb's processing rather than the paper's. In this sample's table one finds about 450,000 distinct CDR3 sequences. The ten largest clones take up about 2.4% of the sample.

The TCR originated in a human donor with ulcerative colitis or Crohn's disease, or a healthy co-twin of an affected twin (not recorded which). Recombination connected TRBV20-1 to TRBJ2-5. Specimen: blood. The CDR3 protein is CSARGRQETQYF.